The source of this T cell receptor beta chain is a study of blood T cell repertoires in COVID-19. Study in general: In each case, the material was cDNA or gDNA derived from T cells, B-cell-depleted T cells, or PBMCs.

Trimming took 5 bases from V and 10 from J; bases not matched to a gene: 9. CDR1 is SGHVS, CDR2 FQNEAQ, per germline. The CDR3 is 15 residues long. Per the study methods: Using reference gene primer amplification, nucleated cell counts were estimated. Assay used: immunoSEQ multiplex PCR; TCRdb lists only in-frame clones, some missing. V, J and clone size reflect that table, while D and trimming were determined from the DNA. The sample records some 530,000 clones, roughly nine tenths being singletons. Material: PBMCs or T cells enriched from blood (not recorded which). The J gene is TRBJ1-6, the V gene TRBV7-8; 9 bases map to TRBD1. The source is a woman aged 55-69 years who had recovered from COVID-19. CDR3: CASSPRDREGSPLHF. The CDR3 nucleotides read TGTGCCAGCAGCCCCCGGGACAGGGAAGGGTCACCCCTCCACTTT.